These T cell receptor beta chains were read from a single sample in a study of OX40 agonist ivuxolimab in advanced cancers. Profiled with immunoSEQ multiplex PCR; TCRdb holds only in-frame clones, not every one. Among roughly 64,000 clones listed, roughly 80% were seen once. The sequenced sample was CD4+ or CD8+ T cells sorted from blood, obtained in a trial of the OX40 agonist ivuxolimab. The origin of the receptors is an adult with an advanced solid tumor such as melanoma, head and neck, liver or kidney cancer. Each CDR3 is given with its conserved first and last residue. The order of the fields is D gene, J gene, clone size, V gene, CDR3 protein, CDR3 DNA. A D gene is named only where the DNA matches it firmly. Clone size, where shown, is once, few, many, or a class for clones that have expanded.

NA TRBJ2-7 NA TRBV6-1 CASSWNEYEQYF TGTGCCAGCAGCTGGAATGAGTACGAGCAGTACTTC
NA TRBJ1-1 NA TRBV6-5 CASSLVKGTEAFF TGTGCCAGCAGTCTAGTCAAGGGTACTGAAGCTTTCTTT
NA TRBJ2-7 NA TRBV10-3 CAISGAGEQYF TGTGCCATCAGTGGGGCAGGGGAGCAGTACTTC
NA TRBJ2-1 NA TRBV2 CASSAGGVGSYNEQFF TGTGCCAGCAGTGCCGGTGGAGTAGGGTCCTACAATGAGCAGTTCTTC
TRBD1 TRBJ1-2 medium-sized TRBV9 CASSAGHQGAYGYTF TGTGCCAGCAGCGCCGGTCATCAGGGGGCGTATGGCTACACCTTC
NA TRBJ2-6 NA TRBV5-4 CASRRTGNSGANVLTF TGTGCCAGCAGACGGACGGGGAACTCTGGGGCCAACGTCCTGACTTTC
NA TRBJ2-1 few TRBV10-3 CAISESKGGIGNEQFF TGTGCCATCAGTGAGTCGAAGGGGGGGATCGGAAATGAGCAGTTCTTC
NA TRBJ2-6 NA TRBV7-3 CASTRDSGANVLTF TGTGCCAGCACCCGAGACTCTGGGGCCAACGTCCTGACTTTC
NA TRBJ1-6 NA TRBV10-3 CAISETLNSPLHF TGTGCCATCAGTGAGACCCTTAATTCACCCCTCCACTTT
NA TRBJ1-1 NA TRBV4-2 CASSQNTHEWESEAFF TGTGCCAGCAGCCAAAATACTCATGAGTGGGAGTCTGAAGCTTTCTTT
NA TRBJ2-7 once TRBV7-2 CASSFGRYEQYF TGTGCCAGCAGCTTCGGACGCTACGAGCAGTACTTC
TRBD2 TRBJ2-7 NA TRBV27 CASSLFAVGGGEQYF TGTGCCAGCAGTTTATTTGCAGTGGGGGGGGGCGAGCAGTACTTC
TRBD1 TRBJ2-7 NA TRBV10-3 CATKLGTGGDEQYF TGTGCCACCAAGCTCGGGACAGGGGGCGACGAGCAGTACTTC
NA TRBJ1-6 NA TRBV30 CAWRGDSPLHF TGTGCCTGGAGGGGGGATTCACCCCTCCACTTT
TRBD1 TRBJ1-1 NA TRBV10-3 CAIQRQGDTEAFF TGTGCCATCCAAAGACAGGGAGACACTGAAGCTTTCTTT
TRBD1 TRBJ1-2 NA TRBV19 CASSSERTGGYGYTF TGTGCCAGTAGTTCAGAAAGGACAGGGGGCTATGGCTACACCTTC
TRBD2 TRBJ2-2 NA TRBV6-6 CASSGLGGGGGELFF TGTGCCAGCAGTGGGCTCGGGGGGGGAGGCGGGGAGCTGTTTTTT
NA TRBJ2-1 NA TRBV5-1 CASSNREFNNEQFF TGCGCCAGCAGCAACAGGGAATTTAACAATGAGCAGTTCTTC
NA TRBJ2-2 NA TRBV9 CASSPAGRTGELFF TGTGCCAGCAGCCCGGCGGGGCGGACCGGGGAGCTGTTTTTT
NA TRBJ2-5 few TRBV7-9 CASSLGGYQETQYF TGTGCCAGCAGCTTAGGGGGGTACCAAGAGACCCAGTACTTC
NA TRBJ1-3 NA TRBV5-1 CASSFIGSSGNTIYF TGCGCCAGCAGCTTCATCGGGAGCTCTGGAAACACCATATATTTT
TRBD1 TRBJ1-2 NA TRBV6-5 CASSPGGRQGLPSTF TGTGCCAGCAGTCCCGGGGGCAGACAGGGACTACCTTCTACCTTC
TRBD1 TRBJ2-5 NA TRBV10-3 CAISESDKQGLGETQYF TGTGCCATCAGTGAATCCGACAAACAGGGGCTGGGGGAGACCCAGTACTTC
TRBD1 TRBJ1-5 NA TRBV19 CASSSYRGQPQHF TGTGCCAGTAGTTCATACAGGGGTCAGCCCCAGCATTTT
NA TRBJ2-1 once TRBV11-3 CASRDGSSYNEQFF TGTGCCAGCAGGGACGGTAGCTCCTACAATGAGCAGTTCTTC
NA TRBJ1-4 NA TRBV6-5 CASSYSYSAPLEKLFF TGTGCCAGCAGTTACTCGTATTCCGCCCCGCTGGAAAAACTGTTTTTT
NA TRBJ2-3 NA TRBV19 CASRSGVSTDTQYF TGTGCCAGTAGATCAGGGGTCAGCACAGATACGCAGTATTTT
NA TRBJ1-1 NA TRBV29-1 CSVVVQGNTEAFF TGCAGCGTTGTGGTACAGGGGAACACTGAAGCTTTCTTT
NA TRBJ1-2 NA TRBV27 CASSLLGADYGYTF TGTGCCAGCAGTTTGTTGGGGGCGGACTATGGCTACACCTTC
NA TRBJ1-3 NA TRBV29-1 CSVVTDLEDTIYF TGCAGCGTTGTTACCGACCTAGAGGACACCATATATTTT
TRBD2 TRBJ2-5 NA TRBV2 CASSVLAGVGETQYF TGTGCCAGCAGTGTCCTAGCGGGAGTGGGGGAGACCCAGTACTTC